This T cell receptor beta chain was identified during a study of identical twins. Points from the study as a whole: Clonotypes of the beta chain that were abundant in cord blood carried fewer insertions (memory repertoires showed none). Weaker excess twin sharing was seen among beta out-of-frame sequences.

Each CDR3 protein gets one entry after TCRdb re-called the 5' RACE reads with MiXCR. The data contain approximately 690,000 distinct CDR3 sequences, roughly 6% of them singletons. This clonotype was observed at least ten times. Its antigen is unidentified. V was pared by 7 bases and J by 0 bases, with 5 bases of the junction left unmatched. The CDR3 extends over 15 amino acids. This receptor was obtained from a man aged 18 to 35 in good health. What was sequenced was naive T cells sorted from blood. The chain has TRBV12-3 or TRBV12-4 and TRBJ2-2, with TRBD1 matching over 7 bases. CDR3: CASINRGPNTGELFF. The DNA of the CDR3 is TGTGCCAGCATTAACAGGGGCCCGAACACCGGGGAGCTGTTTTTT.